The entry below describes one TCR beta chain. Germline lookup yields CDR1 SNHLY and CDR2 FYNNEI. This CDR3 spans 14 amino acids. Trimming at V came to 6 bases and at J to 1 base, leaving 3 bases not matched to a gene. Some clones are missing from TCRdb's copy, which holds only in-frame ones; the method was immunoSEQ multiplex PCR. Of about 58,000 clones listed, 88% are singletons. The source of the sample is a study of blood T cell repertoires in COVID-19. Whole-study context: Samples of COVID-19 (acute and convalescent) were obtained from the United States, Italy and Spain. Sources were T cells, B-cell-depleted T cells, or PBMCs; the material itself was cDNA or gDNA.

The chain is built from TRBV2 and TRBJ2-5, with 9 bases lining up with TRBD1. This clonotype was obtained from a woman in her 70s with active COVID-19. Source material: peripheral blood. Here the CDR3 reads CASRATGGQETQYF. In DNA form, the CDR3 reads TGTGCCAGCAGGGCGACAGGGGGCCAAGAGACCCAGTACTTC.